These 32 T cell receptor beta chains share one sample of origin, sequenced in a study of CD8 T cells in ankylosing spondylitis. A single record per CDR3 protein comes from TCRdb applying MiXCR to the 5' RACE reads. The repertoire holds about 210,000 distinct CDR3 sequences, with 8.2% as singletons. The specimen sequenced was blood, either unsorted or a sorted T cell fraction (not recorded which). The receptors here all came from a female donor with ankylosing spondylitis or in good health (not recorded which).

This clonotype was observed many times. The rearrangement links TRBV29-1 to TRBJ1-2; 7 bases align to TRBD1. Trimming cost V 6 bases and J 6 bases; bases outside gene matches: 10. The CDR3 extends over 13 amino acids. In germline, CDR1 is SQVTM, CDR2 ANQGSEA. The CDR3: CSVSSTGPHGYTF. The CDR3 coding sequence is TGCAGCGTCTCCTCGACAGGGCCCCATGGCTACACCTTC. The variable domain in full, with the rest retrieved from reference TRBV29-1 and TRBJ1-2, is SAVISQKPSRDICQRGTSLTIQCQVDSQVTMMFWYRQQPGQSLTLIATANQGSEATYESGFVIDKFPISRPNLTFSTLTVSNMSPEDSSIYLCSVSSTGPHGYTFGSGTRLTVV.

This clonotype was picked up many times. The CDR3 nucleotides are TGTGCCAGCAGCCTTGGACAGGGAACAGAAAATTCACCCCTCCACTTT. Its protein product is CASSLGQGTENSPLHF. The V and J genes are TRBV5-4 and TRBJ1-6, with 8 bases identical to TRBD1. The germline V gene encodes CDR1 SGHNT and CDR2 YYREEE (reference sequence). The ends lost 4 bases at V and 7 bases at J; junction bases unmatched: 10. The CDR3 loop spans 16 amino acids.

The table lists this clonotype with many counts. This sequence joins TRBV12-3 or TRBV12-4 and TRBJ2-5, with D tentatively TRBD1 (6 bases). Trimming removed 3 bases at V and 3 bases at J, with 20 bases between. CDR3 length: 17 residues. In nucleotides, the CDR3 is TGTGCCAGCAGTTTCGCCCGGGGACAACTAACCAAAGAGACCCAGTACTTC. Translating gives CASSFARGQLTKETQYF.

The CDR3 spells CASSPTGATDTQYF. CDR3 coding DNA: TGTGCCAGCTCACCGACAGGGGCTACAGATACGCAGTATTTT. The V call is TRBV18, the J call TRBJ2-3; TRBD1 aligns across 8 bases. Germline CDR1 reads KGHSH; CDR2 reads LQKENI. Unmatched junction bases numbered 2, after V lost 3 bases and J lost 3 bases. The CDR3 extends over 14 amino acids. Full variable domain (remainder filled in from reference TRBV18 and TRBJ2-3): NAGVMQNPRHLVRRRGQEARLRCSPMKGHSHVYWYRQLPEEGLKFMVYLQKENIIDESGMPKERFSAEFPKEGPSILRIQQVVRGDSAAYFCASSPTGATDTQYFGPGTRLTVL.

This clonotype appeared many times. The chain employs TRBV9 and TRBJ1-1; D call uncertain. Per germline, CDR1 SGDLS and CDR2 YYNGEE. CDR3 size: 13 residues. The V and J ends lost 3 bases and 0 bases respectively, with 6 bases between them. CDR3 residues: CASSASMNTEAFF. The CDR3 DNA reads TGTGCCAGCAGCGCAAGTATGAACACTGAAGCTTTCTTT.

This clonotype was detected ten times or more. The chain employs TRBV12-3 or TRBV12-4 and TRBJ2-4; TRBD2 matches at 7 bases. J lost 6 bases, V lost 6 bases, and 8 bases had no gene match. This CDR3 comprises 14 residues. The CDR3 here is CASSTMRGGNIQYF. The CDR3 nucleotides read TGTGCCAGCAGCACTATGCGCGGGGGAAACATTCAGTACTTC.

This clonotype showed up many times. The CDR3 is CASSPPASVEAFF. In DNA, the CDR3 is TGCGCCAGCAGCCCCCCCGCGAGCGTAGAAGCTTTCTTT. The V and J genes are TRBV5-1 and TRBJ1-1; no firm D call. The CDR3 totals 13 residues. The germline CDR1 and CDR2 sequences are SGHRS and YFSETQ. V gave up 4 bases and J gave up 8 bases, with 15 bases separating them.

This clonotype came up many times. CDR3 loop: CASSLAGTLLYEQYF. CDR3 bases: TGCGCCAGCAGCTTAGCAGGGACCCTTCTTTACGAGCAGTACTTC. The V call is TRBV5-1, the J call TRBJ2-7, with D perhaps assigned TRBD1 or TRBD2 (5 bases each). The V gene's germline CDR1 is SGHRS and CDR2 YFSETQ. The V end lost 2 bases, the J end lost 4 bases, and 16 bases lay between the germline ends. The CDR3 contains 15 residues. Full variable domain (missing parts from reference TRBV5-1 and TRBJ2-7): KAGVTQTPRYLIKTRGQQVTLSCSPISGHRSVSWYQQTPGQGLQFLFEYFSETQRNKGNFPGRFSGRQFSNSRSEMNVSTLELGDSALYLCASSLAGTLLYEQYFGPGTRLTVT.

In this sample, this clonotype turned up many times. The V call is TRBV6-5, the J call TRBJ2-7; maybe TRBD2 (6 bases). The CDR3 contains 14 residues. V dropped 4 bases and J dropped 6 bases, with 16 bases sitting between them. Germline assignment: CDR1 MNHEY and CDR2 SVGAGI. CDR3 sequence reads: CASSFQNGGREQYF. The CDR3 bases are TGTGCCAGCAGTTTTCAGAATGGAGGGCGCGAGCAGTACTTC.

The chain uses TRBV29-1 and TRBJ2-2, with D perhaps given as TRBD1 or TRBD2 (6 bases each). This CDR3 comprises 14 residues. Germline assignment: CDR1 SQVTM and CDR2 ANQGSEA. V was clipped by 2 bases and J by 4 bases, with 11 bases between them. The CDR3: CSVESGASTGELFF. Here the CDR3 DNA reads TGCAGCGTTGAATCGGGGGCGTCCACCGGGGAGCTGTTTTTT.

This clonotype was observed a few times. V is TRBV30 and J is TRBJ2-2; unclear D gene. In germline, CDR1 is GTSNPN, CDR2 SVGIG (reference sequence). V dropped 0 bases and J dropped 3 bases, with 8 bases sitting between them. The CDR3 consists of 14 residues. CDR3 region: CAWSVQRYTGELFF. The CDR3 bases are TGTGCCTGGAGTGTGCAGAGATACACCGGGGAGCTGTTTTTT.

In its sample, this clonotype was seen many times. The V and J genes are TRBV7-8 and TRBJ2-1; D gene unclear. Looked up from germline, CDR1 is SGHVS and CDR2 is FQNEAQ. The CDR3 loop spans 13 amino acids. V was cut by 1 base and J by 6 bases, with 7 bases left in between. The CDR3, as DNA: TGTGCCAGCAGCTTAGGGCAGCGCAATGAGCAGTTCTTC. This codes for CASSLGQRNEQFF. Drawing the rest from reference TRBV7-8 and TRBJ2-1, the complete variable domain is GAGVSQSPRYKVAKRGQDVALRCDPISGHVSLFWYQQALGQGPEFLTYFQNEAQLDKSGLPSDRFFAERPEGSVSTLKIQRTQQEDSAVYLCASSLGQRNEQFFGPGTRLTVL.

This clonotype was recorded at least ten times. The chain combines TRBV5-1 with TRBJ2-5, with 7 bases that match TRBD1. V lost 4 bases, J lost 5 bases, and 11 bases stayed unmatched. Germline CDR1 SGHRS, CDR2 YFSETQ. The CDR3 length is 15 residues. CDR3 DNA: TGCGCCAGCAGCACACAGGGGTCTAGTGGGGAGACCCAGTACTTC. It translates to CASSTQGSSGETQYF.

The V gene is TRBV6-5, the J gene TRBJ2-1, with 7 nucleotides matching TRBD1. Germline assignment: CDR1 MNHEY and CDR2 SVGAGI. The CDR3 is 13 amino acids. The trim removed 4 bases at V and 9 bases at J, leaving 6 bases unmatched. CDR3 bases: TGTGCCAGCAGTTCCTTCTACAGGGGTGAGCAGTTCTTC. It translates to CASSSFYRGEQFF.

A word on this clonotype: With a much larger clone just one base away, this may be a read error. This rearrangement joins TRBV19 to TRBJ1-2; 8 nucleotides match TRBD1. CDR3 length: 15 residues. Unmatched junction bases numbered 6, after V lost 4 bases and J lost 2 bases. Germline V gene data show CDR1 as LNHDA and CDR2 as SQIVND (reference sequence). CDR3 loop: CASSTRTGCNYGYTF. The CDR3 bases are TGTGCCAGTAGTACCCGGACAGGGTGCAACTATGGCTACACCTTC.

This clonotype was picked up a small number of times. The CDR3 nucleotides are TGCAGCGTACGGCTCGGGGCAGGGGAAGTGGCCTCCTACAATGAGCAGTTCTTC. Its translation: CSVRLGAGEVASYNEQFF. The chain recombines TRBV29-1 with TRBJ2-1; a possible D gene is TRBD1 (6 bases). This CDR3 has 18 amino acids. The germline V gene has CDR1 SQVTM and CDR2 ANQGSEA. The germline V and J ends were trimmed by 6 bases and 0 bases, with 24 bases remaining between them.

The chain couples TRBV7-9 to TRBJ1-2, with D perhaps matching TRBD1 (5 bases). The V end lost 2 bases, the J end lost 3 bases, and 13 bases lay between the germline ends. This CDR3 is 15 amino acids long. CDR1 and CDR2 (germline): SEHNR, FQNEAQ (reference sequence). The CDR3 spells CASSLSGRGDYGYTF. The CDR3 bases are TGTGCCAGCAGCTTAAGTGGCCGGGGGGACTATGGCTACACCTTC.

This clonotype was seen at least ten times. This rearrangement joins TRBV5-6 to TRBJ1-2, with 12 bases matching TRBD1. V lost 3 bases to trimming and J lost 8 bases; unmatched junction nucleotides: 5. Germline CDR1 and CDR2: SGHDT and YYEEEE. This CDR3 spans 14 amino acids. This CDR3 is CASSSGTGGAGYTF. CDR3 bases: TGTGCCAGCAGCTCCGGGACAGGGGGCGCGGGCTACACCTTC. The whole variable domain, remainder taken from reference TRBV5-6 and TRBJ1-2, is DAGVTQSPTHLIKTRGQQVTLRCSPKSGHDTVSWYQQALGQGPQFIFQYYEEEERQRGNFPDRFSGHQFPNYSSELNVNALLLGDSALYLCASSSGTGGAGYTFGSGTRLTVV.

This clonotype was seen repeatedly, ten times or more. The chain's CDR3 is CASSFGTGADEQFF. The CDR3 DNA reads as TGTGCCAGCAGCTTTGGGACAGGGGCCGATGAGCAGTTCTTC. The chain links TRBV13 to TRBJ2-1, with 10 bases fitting TRBD1. There are 14 residues in the CDR3. Germline V gene data show CDR1 as PRHDT and CDR2 as FYEKMQ (reference sequence). The junction had 4 bases not matched to a gene; V was cut back by 3 bases and J by 8 bases.

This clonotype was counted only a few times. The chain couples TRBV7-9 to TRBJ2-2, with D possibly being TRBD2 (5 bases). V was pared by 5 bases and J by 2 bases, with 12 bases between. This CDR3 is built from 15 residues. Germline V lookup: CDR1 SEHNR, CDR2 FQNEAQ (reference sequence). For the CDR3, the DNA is TGTGCCAGCAGCGGACCTAGCCTTAACACCGGGGAGCTGTTTTTT. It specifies CASSGPSLNTGELFF.

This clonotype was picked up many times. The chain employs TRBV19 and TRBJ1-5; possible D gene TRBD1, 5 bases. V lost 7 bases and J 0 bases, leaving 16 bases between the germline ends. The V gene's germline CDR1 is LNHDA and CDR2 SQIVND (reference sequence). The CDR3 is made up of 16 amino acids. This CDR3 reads CASTARPGTSNQPQHF. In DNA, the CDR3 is TGTGCCAGTACCGCTCGACCGGGGACTAGCAATCAGCCCCAGCATTTT. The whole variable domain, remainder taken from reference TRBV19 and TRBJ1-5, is DGGITQSPKYLFRKEGQNVTLSCEQNLNHDAMYWYRQDPGQGLRLIYYSQIVNDFQKGDIAEGYSVSREKKESFPLTVTSAQKNPTAFYLCASTARPGTSNQPQHFGDGTRLSIL.

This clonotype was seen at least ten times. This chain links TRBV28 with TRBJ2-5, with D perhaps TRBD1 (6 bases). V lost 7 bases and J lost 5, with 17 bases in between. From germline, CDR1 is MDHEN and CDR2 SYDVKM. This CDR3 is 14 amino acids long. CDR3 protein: CASTTTGPGETQYF. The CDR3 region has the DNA TGTGCCAGCACTACAACAGGGCCTGGGGAGACCCAGTACTTC.

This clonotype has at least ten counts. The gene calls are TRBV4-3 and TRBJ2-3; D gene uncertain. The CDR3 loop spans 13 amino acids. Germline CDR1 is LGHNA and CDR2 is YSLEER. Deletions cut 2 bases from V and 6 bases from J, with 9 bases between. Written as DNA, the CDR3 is TGCGCCAGCAGCCAAAACCTCCCGGATACGCAGTATTTT. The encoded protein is CASSQNLPDTQYF.

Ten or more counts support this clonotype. The CDR3 sequence: CASSFDTDTQYF. CDR3 bases: TGTGCCAGCAGCTTCGACACAGATACGCAGTATTTT. V usage is TRBV7-2 and J usage is TRBJ2-3; D unclear. The germline CDR1 and CDR2 sequences are SGHTA and FQGNSA. V was cut by 3 bases and J by 2 bases, with 3 bases left in between. The CDR3 has 12 residues.

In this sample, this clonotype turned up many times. The CDR3 DNA reads as TGTGCCAGCAGCTCGGTACAGCCGGGCGGGGAGCTGTTTTTT. Translated: CASSSVQPGGELFF. The chain is built from TRBV5-5 and TRBJ2-2; D not resolved. CDR1 and CDR2 from the germline V gene are SGHKS and YYEKEE (reference sequence). V was clipped by 3 bases and J by 7 bases, with 13 bases between them. The CDR3 is 14 amino acids.

The CDR3 region has the DNA TGTGCCAGTAGTCTCCACCGGGGGGGAGAAATCTGGGAGCAGTTCTTC. This translates into CASSLHRGGEIWEQFF. This chain uses TRBV19 with TRBJ2-1; TRBD2 matches at 8 bases. The CDR3 is 16 residues long. After removal of 5 bases from V and 10 bases from J, the junction contained 16 bases not matched to a gene. Germline V CDR1 and CDR2: LNHDA, SQIVND (reference sequence).

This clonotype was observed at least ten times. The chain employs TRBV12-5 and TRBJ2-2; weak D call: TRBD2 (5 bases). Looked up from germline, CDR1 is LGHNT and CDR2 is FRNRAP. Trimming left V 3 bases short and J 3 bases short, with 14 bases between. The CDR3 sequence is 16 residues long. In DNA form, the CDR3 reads TGTGCTAGTGGTTTCGGGTTCGAGGGTTACACCGGGGAGCTGTTTTTT. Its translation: CASGFGFEGYTGELFF.

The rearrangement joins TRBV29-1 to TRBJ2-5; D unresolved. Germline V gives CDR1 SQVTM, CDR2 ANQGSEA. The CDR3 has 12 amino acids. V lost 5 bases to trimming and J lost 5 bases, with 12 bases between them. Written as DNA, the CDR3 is TGCAGCGTTCTTTTGGAGTTGGAGACCCAGTACTTC. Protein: CSVLLELETQYF.

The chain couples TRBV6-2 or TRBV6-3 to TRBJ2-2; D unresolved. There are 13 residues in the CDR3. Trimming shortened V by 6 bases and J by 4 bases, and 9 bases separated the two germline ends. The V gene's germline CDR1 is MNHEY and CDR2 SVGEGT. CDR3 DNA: TGTGCCAGCAGCGACGGAGCCACCGGGGAGCTGTTTTTT. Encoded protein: CASSDGATGELFF.

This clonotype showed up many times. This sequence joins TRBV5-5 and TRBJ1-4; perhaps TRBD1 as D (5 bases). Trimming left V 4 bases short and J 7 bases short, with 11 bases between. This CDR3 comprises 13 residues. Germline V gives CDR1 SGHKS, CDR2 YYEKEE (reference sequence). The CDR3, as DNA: TGTGCCAGCAGCACCGGGACTGTTGAAAAACTGTTTTTT. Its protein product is CASSTGTVEKLFF.

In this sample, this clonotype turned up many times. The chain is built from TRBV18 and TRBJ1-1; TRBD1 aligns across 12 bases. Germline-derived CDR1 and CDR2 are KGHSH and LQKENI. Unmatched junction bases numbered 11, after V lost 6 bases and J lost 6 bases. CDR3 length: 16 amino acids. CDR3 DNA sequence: TGTGCCAGCTCGCTCCGGGGACAGGGGGCTGGGGCTGAAGCTTTCTTT. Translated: CASSLRGQGAGAEAFF.

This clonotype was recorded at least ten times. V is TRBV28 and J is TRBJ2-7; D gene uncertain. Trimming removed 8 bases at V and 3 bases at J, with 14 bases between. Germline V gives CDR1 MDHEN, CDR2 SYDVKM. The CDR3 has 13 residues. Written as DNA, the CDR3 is TGTGCCAGCGGCATCGGCCGGGTCTACGAGCAGTACTTC. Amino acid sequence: CASGIGRVYEQYF.